Listed here are 2 T cell receptor beta chains from one sample, sequenced in a study of regulatory T cells in long-lasting Graves disease. As to time point: persistent/refractory GD, antithyroid drugs over 5 years with positive TRAb. PBMC RNA was the source of the TCR library. HTBI primers from iRepertoire and Arm-PCR of CDR3 regions yielded the TCR beta libraries. TCRdb recomputed calls from the multiplex PCR reads with MiXCR, one row per CDR3 protein. The sample holds about 450,000 distinct CDR3 sequences; around 20% are singletons and the top ten take 26%. The sequencing used peripheral blood mononuclear cells (PBMCs), collected when the disease was refractory, from a patient treated with antithyroid drugs. The receptor set was obtained from a female donor with Graves disease.

The rearrangement joins TRBV30 to TRBJ1-4; TRBD1 aligns across 10 bases. Germline assignment: CDR1 GTSNPN and CDR2 SVGIG (reference sequence). Trimming took 1 base from V and 8 from J; bases not matched to a gene: 4. This CDR3 is built from 14 residues. The CDR3 sequence: CAWSATGGLEKLFF. The CDR3 DNA reads TGTGCCTGGAGTGCGACAGGGGGCTTAGAAAAACTGTTTTTT.

The CDR3 protein is CASSPTVGQGANEQFF. The CDR3 DNA follows: TGTGCCAGCTCACCCACCGTCGGACAGGGTGCCAATGAGCAGTTCTTC. The V call is TRBV18, the J call TRBJ2-1; 8 bases agree with TRBD1. Germline CDR1 KGHSH, CDR2 LQKENI. V trimming: 3 bases; J trimming: 6 bases; junction bases outside the gene matches: 10. The CDR3 spans 16 residues.